The 32 T cell receptor beta chains below were found in one sample sequenced in a study of T cells after yellow fever vaccination. TCRdb independently ran MiXCR on the 5' RACE reads; one entry per CDR3 protein. The repertoire holds 150,000 to 200,000 distinct CDR3 sequences, with roughly 6.4% as singletons. The specimen was CD4+ T cells sorted from PBMCs, collected on the day of the first yellow fever vaccination. Source of these receptors: a man aged 18-30 years who received the YFV17D yellow fever vaccine.

This clonotype showed up just a few times. The chain has TRBV5-1 and TRBJ2-7; D is perhaps TRBD1 (6 bases). V lost 0 bases and J lost 3, with 10 bases in between. The CDR3 runs to 14 residues. The V gene's germline CDR1 is SGHRS and CDR2 YFSETQ. The CDR3 spells CASSLGQDFYEQYF. The CDR3 DNA follows: TGCGCCAGCAGCTTGGGACAGGATTTCTACGAGCAGTACTTC.

This clonotype was picked up a small number of times. This chain uses TRBV6-2 or TRBV6-3 with TRBJ2-6, with a possible D match to TRBD1 (6 bases). The V and J ends lost 2 bases and 2 bases respectively, with 16 bases between them. The CDR3 has 18 amino acids. CDR1 is MNHEY, CDR2 SVGEGT, per germline. CDR3 DNA sequence: TGTGCCAGCAGTTACGAATGGCCAGGGGCCCCTGGGGCCAACGTCCTGACTTTC. Translating it yields CASSYEWPGAPGANVLTF.

This clonotype has at least ten counts. This sequence joins TRBV7-2 and TRBJ2-5, with no clear D. Trimming took 4 bases from V and 0 from J, leaving 3 bases between them. Germline V gene data show CDR1 as SGHTA and CDR2 as FQGNSA. The CDR3 contains 12 residues. The CDR3 here is CASSSDQETQYF. The CDR3 region has the DNA TGTGCCAGCAGCTCTGACCAAGAGACCCAGTACTTC.

The CDR3 here is CASKEARTVAKNIQYF. DNA for the CDR3: TGTGCCAGCAAAGAGGCGAGAACAGTAGCCAAAAACATTCAGTACTTC. The gene calls are TRBV21-1 and TRBJ2-4. TRBV21-1 corresponds to a pseudogene. The CDR3 sequence is 16 residues long.

V and J are TRBV7-2 and TRBJ2-5; 11 bases line up with TRBD1. The CDR3 spans 14 residues. Trimming removed 5 bases from V and 5 bases from J; junction bases left unmatched: 4. From germline, CDR1 is SGHTA and CDR2 FQGNSA. CDR3 loop: CASSMDRGHETQYF. In DNA form, the CDR3 reads TGTGCCAGCAGCATGGACAGGGGGCACGAGACCCAGTACTTC.

This rearrangement joins TRBV2 to TRBJ2-3; D unclear. V lost 1 base, J lost 7 bases, and 3 bases lay in between. CDR1 and CDR2 from the germline V gene are SNHLY and FYNNEI. The CDR3 covers 11 residues. The CDR3 DNA follows: TGTGCCAGCAGTGAAGAAAATACGCAGTATTTT. Residues: CASSEENTQYF.

A few counts support this clonotype. The gene calls are TRBV11-2 and TRBJ1-1; 10 bases align to TRBD1. Per the germline V gene, CDR1 is SGHAT and CDR2 is FQNNGV. The length of the CDR3 is 14 residues. J gave up 5 bases and V 5 bases, and 5 bases lay outside the gene matches. DNA of the CDR3: TGTGCCAGCAGCCGGGGACAGGGGAGTACTGAAGCTTTCTTT. This sequence encodes CASSRGQGSTEAFF.

This clonotype was counted many times. CDR3 DNA: TGTGCCGGTAGAGAGGGGGCAGGGGCTAACTATGGCTACACCTTC. Its translation is CAGREGAGANYGYTF. The V gene is TRBV6-1, the J gene TRBJ1-2, with 7 bases fitting TRBD1. There are 15 residues in the CDR3. Germline CDR1 is MNHNS and CDR2 is SASEGT. V shed 11 bases, J shed 0 bases, and the junction held 12 bases outside the gene matches.

This clonotype appeared many times. The chain links TRBV5-1 to TRBJ2-4; D may be TRBD2 (5 bases). This CDR3 comprises 15 residues. V was shortened by 0 bases and J by 2 bases, with 9 bases between the two germline ends. Germline V gene sequence: CDR1 SGHRS, CDR2 YFSETQ. The CDR3 DNA follows: TGCGCCAGCAGCTTGGGGGCTAGCTCCAAAAACATTCAGTACTTC. Protein sequence: CASSLGASSKNIQYF.

This clonotype was picked up many times. The chain recombines TRBV7-2 with TRBJ1-4; 7 bases align to TRBD1. J gave up 5 bases and V 5 bases, and 8 bases lay outside the gene matches. The CDR3 is 15 residues long. CDR1 is SGHTA, CDR2 FQGNSA, per germline. The CDR3 protein is CASSPNRGFNEKLFF. In DNA, the CDR3 is TGTGCCAGCAGCCCAAACAGGGGATTCAATGAAAAACTGTTTTTT.

Comment on this clonotype: This may be a read error: a much more frequent sequence differs by one nucleotide. The rearrangement joins TRBV7-9 to TRBJ1-2; no firm D call. The CDR3 extends over 14 amino acids. Germline assignment: CDR1 SEHNR and CDR2 FQNEAQ (reference sequence). Trimming removed 1 base from V and 5 bases from J, with 11 bases in between. Here the CDR3 reads CASSLDPLKYGYTF. CDR3 DNA: TGTGCCAGCAGCTTAGACCCGTTGAAGTATGGCTACACCTTC.

This clonotype came up a few times. V is TRBV7-9 and J is TRBJ1-5; no definite D call. The germline V gene has CDR1 SEHNR and CDR2 FQNEAQ (reference sequence). V was clipped by 1 base and J by 7 bases, with 11 bases between them. This CDR3 is built from 14 residues. The CDR3 DNA sequence: TGTGCCAGCAGCTTAGGGGGTCCTGAGCAGCCCCAGCATTTT. Residues: CASSLGGPEQPQHF.

There are a few counts of this clonotype. The chain joins TRBV7-2 to TRBJ1-4; no clear D. Germline CDR1 and CDR2: SGHTA and FQGNSA. This CDR3 has 14 amino acids. V lost 6 bases to trimming and J lost 5 bases, with 13 bases between them. CDR3 nucleotides: TGTGCCAGCAGACCCAGAGGGCACAATGAAAAACTGTTTTTT. Amino acid sequence: CASRPRGHNEKLFF.

This clonotype was found many times. The chain has TRBV7-2 and TRBJ1-1, with D uncertain. V was cut by 2 bases and J by 7 bases, with 20 bases left in between. This CDR3 is 16 amino acids long. Germline loops: CDR1 SGHTA, CDR2 FQGNSA. CDR3 region: CASSLQNSWSGVEAFF. In nucleotides, the CDR3 is TGTGCCAGCAGCTTACAAAATAGTTGGTCTGGGGTTGAAGCTTTCTTT.

The chain employs TRBV4-2 and TRBJ2-1; the D gene is possibly TRBD2 (7 bases). Germline values: CDR1 LGHNA, CDR2 YNFKEQ. Trimming shortened V by 1 base and J by 5 bases, and 15 bases separated the two germline ends. The CDR3 has 16 residues. Here the CDR3 reads CASSQVGGGGNNEQFF. In nucleotides, the CDR3 is TGTGCCAGCAGCCAAGTAGGGGGGGGCGGGAACAATGAGCAGTTCTTC.

There are many counts of this clonotype. This chain joins TRBV7-2 and TRBJ2-1; D perhaps matches TRBD2 (6 bases). Trimming took off 1 base at V and 5 bases at J, with 9 bases between the two ends. The CDR3 length is 14 residues. Germline CDR1 and CDR2: SGHTA and FQGNSA. Written as DNA, the CDR3 is TGTGCCAGCAGCTTAGAATGGGGGGACAATGAGCAGTTCTTC. It yields the protein CASSLEWGDNEQFF.

This clonotype came up a few times. The rearrangement uses TRBV20-1 and TRBJ2-2; tentative D call: TRBD2 (5 bases). Germline-derived CDR1 and CDR2 are DFQATT and SNEGSKA (reference sequence). The length of the CDR3 is 12 residues. Between the trimmed V and J ends, which lost 1 base and 8 bases, there was a span of 8 bases. In nucleotides, the CDR3 is TGCAGTGCTAGAGCGTGGAGGGGGGAGCTGTTTTTT. Translation: CSARAWRGELFF.

This clonotype was seen a few times. The chain combines TRBV5-1 with TRBJ2-1; TRBD2 matches at 9 bases. With V trimmed by 3 bases and J by 2 bases, 12 bases remained unmatched. Per germline, CDR1 SGHRS and CDR2 YFSETQ. The CDR3 is 18 residues long. The CDR3 region is CASSSRGGASGTYNEQFF. The CDR3 DNA reads TGCGCCAGCAGCTCCCGTGGAGGTGCTAGCGGGACCTACAATGAGCAGTTCTTC.

The J gene is TRBJ1-1, the V gene TRBV5-1; D unresolved. V was trimmed by 3 bases and J by 7 bases, leaving 22 bases between them. The CDR3 runs 16 residues. Germline CDR1 reads SGHRS; CDR2 reads YFSETQ. The CDR3 bases are TGCGCCAGCAGCTGGGGATCCCAATCTGTCGACCTTGAAGCTTTCTTT. This sequence encodes CASSWGSQSVDLEAFF.

This clonotype was detected ten times or more. This chain connects TRBV7-2 to TRBJ2-7; 12 bases agree with TRBD1. V trimming: 4 bases; J trimming: 3 bases; junction bases outside the gene matches: 7. Germline V gives CDR1 SGHTA, CDR2 FQGNSA. The CDR3 sequence is 16 residues long. The CDR3 DNA reads as TGTGCCAGCAGCTATGGGGGGACAGGGGGCCACTACGAGCAGTACTTC. Translation gives CASSYGGTGGHYEQYF. Filled out from reference TRBV7-2 and TRBJ2-7, the complete variable domain reads GAGVSQSPSNKVTEKGKDVELRCDPISGHTALYWYRQSLGQGLEFLIYFQGNSAPDKSGLPSDRFSAERTGGSVSTLTIQRTQQEDSAVYLCASSYGGTGGHYEQYFGPGTRLTVT.

In this sample, this clonotype turned up a few times. This rearrangement joins TRBV12-3 or TRBV12-4 to TRBJ2-3; maybe TRBD2 (5 bases). CDR3 length: 15 amino acids. V gave up 7 bases and J gave up 0 bases, with 14 bases separating them. CDR3 sequence: CASTHFGGSTDTQYF. The DNA of the CDR3 is TGTGCCAGCACCCATTTCGGCGGGAGCACAGATACGCAGTATTTT.

This clonotype was found many times. This rearrangement joins TRBV27 to TRBJ2-5; unclear D gene. CDR1 and CDR2 (germline): MNHEY, SMNVEV (reference sequence). This CDR3 region has 13 residues. The V gene lost 5 bases and the J gene lost 5 bases, with 12 bases spanning the gap. The CDR3 region is CASSLSKMETQYF. CDR3 nucleotides: TGTGCCAGCAGTCTTAGTAAAATGGAGACCCAGTACTTC.

This clonotype was counted at least ten times. The CDR3 here is CASSPGLAGRLGTDTQYF. The CDR3 DNA follows: TGTGCCAGCTCACCAGGACTAGCGGGGCGATTAGGCACAGATACGCAGTATTTT. The genes are TRBV18 and TRBJ2-3; 12 nucleotides match TRBD2. Germline-derived CDR1 and CDR2 are KGHSH and LQKENI. The junction had 7 bases not matched to a gene; V was cut back by 2 bases and J by 1 base. CDR3 length: 18 amino acids.

This clonotype showed up many times. V and J are TRBV20-1 and TRBJ2-3; 7 bases fit TRBD1. The V gene's germline CDR1 is DFQATT and CDR2 SNEGSKA (reference sequence). V shed 5 bases, J shed 0 bases, and the junction held 2 bases outside the gene matches. The CDR3 has 13 residues. The CDR3 is CSARTGSTDTQYF. CDR3 nucleotides: TGCAGTGCTCGGACAGGAAGCACAGATACGCAGTATTTT.

In its sample, this clonotype was seen many times. This CDR3 reads CAYHGGNTNYGYTF. The DNA of the CDR3 is TGTGCCTATCACGGGGGCAATACTAACTATGGCTACACCTTC. The J gene is TRBJ1-2, the V gene TRBV2; weak D call: TRBD1 (6 bases). CDR1 and CDR2 from the germline V gene are SNHLY and FYNNEI. Trimming took off 11 bases at V and 0 bases at J, with 16 bases between the two ends. The CDR3 sequence is 14 residues long.

This clonotype was picked up a small number of times. The chain recombines TRBV9 with TRBJ2-5, with TRBD2 as a possible D gene (5 bases). The length of the CDR3 is 15 residues. V lost 0 bases and J 4 bases, leaving 13 bases between the germline ends. Looked up from germline, CDR1 is SGDLS and CDR2 is YYNGEE. Here the CDR3 DNA reads TGTGCCAGCAGCGTAGACTGGGAGCCGGGAGAGACCCAGTACTTC. Amino acids: CASSVDWEPGETQYF. Using reference TRBV9 and TRBJ2-5 for the parts outside the CDR3, the full variable domain is DSGVTQTPKHLITATGQRVTLRCSPRSGDLSVYWYQQSLDQGLQFLIQYYNGEERAKGNILERFSAQQFPDLHSELNLSSLELGDSALYFCASSVDWEPGETQYFGPGTRLLVL.

This clonotype came up many times. This rearrangement joins TRBV5-1 to TRBJ1-3; D is unclear. V was cut by 0 bases and J by 1 base, with 11 bases left in between. Germline V CDR1 and CDR2: SGHRS, YFSETQ. The CDR3 has 16 residues. CDR3 sequence: CASSLDPADSGNTIYF. The CDR3, as DNA: TGCGCCAGCAGCTTGGACCCAGCGGATTCTGGAAACACCATATATTTT.

J is TRBJ1-1 and V is TRBV18, with D hard to call. Germline loops: CDR1 KGHSH, CDR2 LQKENI. There are 16 residues in the CDR3. Trimming shortened V by 3 bases and J by 0 bases, and 14 bases separated the two germline ends. The CDR3: CASSPLGSMMNTEAFF. CDR3 coding DNA: TGTGCCAGCTCACCGCTCGGCAGTATGATGAACACTGAAGCTTTCTTT.

This clonotype was observed many times. CDR3 in amino acids: CASSRGQELNTEAFF. The CDR3 DNA is TGTGCCAGCAGCCGGGGCCAGGAGTTGAACACTGAAGCTTTCTTT. The chain has TRBV5-4 and TRBJ1-1, with D perhaps TRBD1 (5 bases). The germline gives CDR1 SGHNT, CDR2 YYREEE (reference sequence). Trimming pared 4 bases from V and 0 bases from J, leaving 13 bases between. The CDR3 sequence is 15 residues long.

A few counts support this clonotype. The chain links TRBV19 to TRBJ1-1; 7 bases align to TRBD1. Germline CDR1 and CDR2: LNHDA and SQIVND (reference sequence). The CDR3 consists of 14 residues. V trimming: 6 bases; J trimming: 6 bases; junction bases outside the gene matches: 10. Here the CDR3 DNA reads TGTGCCAGTAGGCGGGACAGACTCGCCTCTGAAGCTTTCTTT. Protein product: CASRRDRLASEAFF.

Many counts were recorded for this clonotype. The chain recombines TRBV18 with TRBJ2-3, with unresolved D. The CDR3 sequence is 14 residues long. CDR1 KGHSH and CDR2 LQKENI come from the germline V gene. Trimming cost V 2 bases and J 2 bases, with 8 bases left between them. This chain's CDR3 is CASSPGRPTDTQYF. The CDR3 bases are TGTGCCAGCTCACCAGGGCGGCCCACAGATACGCAGTATTTT.

This chain joins TRBV12-3 or TRBV12-4 and TRBJ1-2, with D perhaps TRBD1 (6 bases). Trimming shortened V by 7 bases and J by 2 bases, and 14 bases separated the two germline ends. CDR3 length: 14 amino acids. The CDR3 nucleotides are TGTGCCAGCATCCCGGGGGGCGAGAACTATGGCTACACCTTC. Protein: CASIPGGENYGYTF.